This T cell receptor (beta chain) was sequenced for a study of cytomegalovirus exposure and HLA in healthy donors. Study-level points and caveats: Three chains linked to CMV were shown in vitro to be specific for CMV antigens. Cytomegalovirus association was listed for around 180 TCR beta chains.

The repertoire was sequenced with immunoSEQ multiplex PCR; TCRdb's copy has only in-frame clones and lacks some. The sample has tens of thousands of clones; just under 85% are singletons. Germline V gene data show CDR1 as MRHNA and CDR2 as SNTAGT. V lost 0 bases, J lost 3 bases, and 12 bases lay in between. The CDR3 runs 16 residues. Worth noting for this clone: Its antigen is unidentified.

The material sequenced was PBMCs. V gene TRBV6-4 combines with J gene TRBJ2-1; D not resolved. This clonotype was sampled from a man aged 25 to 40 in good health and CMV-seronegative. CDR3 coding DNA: TGTGCCAGCAGTGACTCTACCGGCAGCGACTACAATGAGCAGTTCTTC. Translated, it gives CASSDSTGSDYNEQFF.